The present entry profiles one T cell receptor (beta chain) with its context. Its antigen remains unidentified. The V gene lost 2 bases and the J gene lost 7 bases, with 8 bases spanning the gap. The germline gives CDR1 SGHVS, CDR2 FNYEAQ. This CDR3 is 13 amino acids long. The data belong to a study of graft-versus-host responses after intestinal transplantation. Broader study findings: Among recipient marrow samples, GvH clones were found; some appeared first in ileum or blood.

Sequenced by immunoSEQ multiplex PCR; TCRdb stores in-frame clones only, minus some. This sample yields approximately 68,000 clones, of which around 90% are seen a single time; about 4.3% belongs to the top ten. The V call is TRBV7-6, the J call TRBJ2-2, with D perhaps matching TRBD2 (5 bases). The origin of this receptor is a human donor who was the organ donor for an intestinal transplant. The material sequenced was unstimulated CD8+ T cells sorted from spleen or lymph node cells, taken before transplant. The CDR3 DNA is TGTGCCAGCAGCTTACCCGCGGGCGGGGAGCTGTTTTTT. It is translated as CASSLPAGGELFF.